This is a list of T cell receptor beta chains from one sample in a study of glioma-infiltrating T cells. MiXCR, applied by TCRdb to the multiplex PCR reads, yields one record per CDR3 protein. The table lists 150,000 to 200,000 distinct CDR3 sequences, roughly two fifths of them singletons. Sequences were obtained from glioma tissue, nonneoplastic brain tissue, or PBMCs (not recorded which). The source of these receptors is a human donor with low-grade glioma or glioblastoma, undergoing nonglioma brain surgery, or in good health (not recorded which). CDR3s include the opening cysteine and the closing phenylalanine or tryptophan. Fields, in order: CDR3 length, D gene, clone size, J gene, V gene, CDR3 protein, CDR3 DNA. The D gene is left open where the match is weak. Clone size, where shown, is once, few, many, or a class for clones that have expanded.

len: 15; d_gene: -; abundance: -; j_gene: TRBJ2-4; v_gene: TRBV29-1; CDR3aa: CSVTRGSRAKNIQYF; CDR3nt: TGCAGCGTTACCCGAGGAAGCCGTGCCAAAAACATTCAGTACTTC
len: 16; d_gene: -; abundance: -; j_gene: TRBJ1-5; v_gene: TRBV6-8; CDR3aa: CASSYRAGCANQPQHF; CDR3nt: TGTGCCAGCAGTTACCGGGCAGGTTGCGCGAATCAGCCCCAGCATTTT
len: 14; d_gene: -; abundance: many; j_gene: TRBJ1-1; v_gene: TRBV7-9; CDR3aa: CASSLGVMNTEAFF; CDR3nt: TGTGCCAGCAGCTTAGGAGTAATGAACACTGAAGCTTTCTTT
len: 12; d_gene: -; abundance: -; j_gene: TRBJ2-2; v_gene: TRBV7-2; CDR3aa: CASSSASGELFF; CDR3nt: TGTGCCAGCAGCTCGGCATCGGGGGAGCTGTTTTTT
len: 15; d_gene: TRBD1; abundance: many; j_gene: TRBJ2-1; v_gene: TRBV20-1; CDR3aa: CSARDSGRGRGEQFF; CDR3nt: TGCAGTGCTAGAGATTCGGGCAGGGGGCGCGGGGAGCAGTTCTTC
len: 12; d_gene: -; abundance: many; j_gene: TRBJ1-5; v_gene: TRBV28; CDR3aa: CATQVGKQPQHF; CDR3nt: TGTGCTACCCAGGTCGGGAAACAGCCCCAGCATTTT
len: 13; d_gene: -; abundance: -; j_gene: TRBJ1-2; v_gene: TRBV19; CDR3aa: CASSISQAGGYTF; CDR3nt: TGTGCCAGTAGTATTTCCCAGGCGGGAGGGTACACCTTC
len: 16; d_gene: -; abundance: many; j_gene: TRBJ2-6; v_gene: TRBV20-1; CDR3aa: CSAADREVSGANVLTF; CDR3nt: TGCAGTGCAGCTGACAGGGAGGTCTCTGGGGCCAACGTCCTGACTTTC
len: 12; d_gene: -; abundance: -; j_gene: TRBJ1-2; v_gene: TRBV6-6; CDR3aa: CASSYAGYGYAF; CDR3nt: TGTGCCAGCAGTTACGCCGGCTATGGCTACGCCTTC
len: 15; d_gene: -; abundance: -; j_gene: TRBJ2-1; v_gene: TRBV2; CDR3aa: CASSSILSSYNEQFF; CDR3nt: TGTGCCAGCAGTTCTATCTTGAGCTCCTACAATGAGCAGTTCTTC
len: 14; d_gene: -; abundance: -; j_gene: TRBJ2-7; v_gene: TRBV28; CDR3aa: CASSPTGLHYEKYF; CDR3nt: TGTGCCAGCAGCCCCACGGGGCTCCACTACGAGAAGTACTTC
len: 15; d_gene: TRBD2; abundance: -; j_gene: TRBJ2-3; v_gene: TRBV20-1; CDR3aa: CSASTSGASLDTQYF; CDR3nt: TGCAGTGCTTCGACTAGCGGAGCCTCCCTGGATACGCAGTATTTT
len: 15; d_gene: -; abundance: many; j_gene: TRBJ2-5; v_gene: TRBV7-8; CDR3aa: CASSLRSPRGETQYF; CDR3nt: TGTGCCAGCAGCTTAAGGTCCCCGAGGGGGGAGACCCAGTACTTC
len: 15; d_gene: -; abundance: many; j_gene: TRBJ1-6; v_gene: TRBV27; CDR3aa: CASSQIRDGNSPLHF; CDR3nt: TGTGCCAGCAGTCAGATCCGGGACGGTAATTCACCCCTCCACTTT
len: 16; d_gene: TRBD2; abundance: -; j_gene: TRBJ2-1; v_gene: TRBV6-1; CDR3aa: CASSPLAGVSYNEQFF; CDR3nt: TGTGCCAGCAGTCCCCTAGCGGGAGTTTCTTACAATGAGCAGTTCTTC
len: 15; d_gene: TRBD1; abundance: -; j_gene: TRBJ2-7; v_gene: TRBV2; CDR3aa: CASSEGTGGFYEQYF; CDR3nt: TGTGCCAGCAGTGAAGGGACAGGGGGATTCTACGAGCAGTACTTC
len: 16; d_gene: -; abundance: few; j_gene: TRBJ1-5; v_gene: TRBV2; CDR3aa: CASSNGLLGSNQPQHF; CDR3nt: TGTGCCAGCAGCAACGGGCTCCTAGGCAGCAATCAGCCCCAGCATTTT
len: 12; d_gene: -; abundance: -; j_gene: TRBJ1-1; v_gene: TRBV28; CDR3aa: CASNGFDTEPFF; CDR3nt: TGTGCCAGCAACGGATTCGACACCGAACCTTTCTTT
len: 14; d_gene: -; abundance: many; j_gene: TRBJ1-6; v_gene: TRBV27; CDR3aa: CASRDLAINSPLHF; CDR3nt: TGTGCCAGCAGGGACCTCGCGATAAATTCACCCCTCCACTTT
len: 15; d_gene: TRBD1; abundance: many; j_gene: TRBJ2-7; v_gene: TRBV6-1; CDR3aa: CASKSAGTASYEQYF; CDR3nt: TGTGCCAGCAAGTCAGCCGGGACAGCTTCCTACGAGCAGTACTTC
len: 14; d_gene: -; abundance: -; j_gene: TRBJ2-7; v_gene: TRBV28; CDR3aa: CAGMKQGGAYEQYF; CDR3nt: TGTGCCGGCATGAAACAGGGGGGGGCCTACGAGCAGTACTTC
len: 15; d_gene: -; abundance: -; j_gene: TRBJ1-5; v_gene: TRBV19; CDR3aa: CASATEDVFNQPQHF; CDR3nt: TGTGCCAGTGCGACGGAAGACGTGTTCAATCAGCCCCAGCATTTT
len: 13; d_gene: -; abundance: -; j_gene: TRBJ2-1; v_gene: TRBV20-1; CDR3aa: CSARLSGRYEQFF; CDR3nt: TGCAGTGCTAGGCTCTCCGGCCGCTATGAGCAGTTCTTC
len: 13; d_gene: -; abundance: -; j_gene: TRBJ2-3; v_gene: TRBV6-9; CDR3aa: CANSYRAGYTQYF; CDR3nt: TGTGCCAACAGTTACAGGGCGGGTTATACGCAGTATTTT
len: 15; d_gene: TRBD1; abundance: few; j_gene: TRBJ2-7; v_gene: TRBV3-1; CDR3aa: CASSYTGQSAYEQYF; CDR3nt: TGTGCCAGCAGTTACACGGGACAGAGTGCCTACGAGCAGTACTTC
len: 16; d_gene: TRBD2; abundance: -; j_gene: TRBJ2-7; v_gene: TRBV7-9; CDR3aa: CASRSLTSGDTYELYF; CDR3nt: TGTGCCAGCAGATCTTTGACTAGCGGGGACACCTACGAGCTGTACTTC
len: 17; d_gene: TRBD2; abundance: -; j_gene: TRBJ2-3; v_gene: TRBV20-1; CDR3aa: CSAISGTSGAGTYAQYF; CDR3nt: TGCAGTGCTATCTCCGGGACTAGCGGGGCGGGCACATATGCGCAGTATTTT
len: 14; d_gene: -; abundance: -; j_gene: TRBJ2-2; v_gene: TRBV11-2; CDR3aa: CATTLKGPAGELFF; CDR3nt: TGTGCCACAACTCTAAAGGGGCCTGCCGGGGAGCTGTTTTTT
len: 13; d_gene: TRBD1; abundance: -; j_gene: TRBJ1-5; v_gene: TRBV7-9; CDR3aa: CASSSDRACPQHF; CDR3nt: TGTGCCAGCAGCTCGGACAGGGCATGTCCCCAGCATTTT
len: 14; d_gene: -; abundance: -; j_gene: TRBJ2-7; v_gene: TRBV5-1; CDR3aa: CASSPWPGSYEQYF; CDR3nt: TGCGCCAGCAGCCCCTGGCCGGGGAGCTACGAGCAGTACTTC
len: 14; d_gene: -; abundance: once; j_gene: TRBJ1-5; v_gene: TRBV28; CDR3aa: CASIPGGALETQHF; CDR3nt: TGTGCCAGCATCCCTGGAGGCGCCCTAGAGACCCAGCATTTT
len: 19; d_gene: TRBD2; abundance: -; j_gene: TRBJ2-3; v_gene: TRBV18; CDR3aa: CASSSRLLTSGSSTDTQYF; CDR3nt: TGTGCCAGCTCCTCCCGGCTCCTCACTAGCGGCTCAAGCACAGATACGCAGTATTTT
len: 11; d_gene: -; abundance: many; j_gene: TRBJ2-7; v_gene: TRBV18; CDR3aa: CASSSRVEQYF; CDR3nt: TGTGCCAGCTCGTCCAGGGTCGAGCAGTACTTC
len: 17; d_gene: TRBD2; abundance: many; j_gene: TRBJ2-1; v_gene: TRBV27; CDR3aa: CASSFLKPSGGDNEQFF; CDR3nt: TGTGCCAGCAGTTTCCTAAAACCTAGCGGGGGGGACAATGAGCAGTTCTTC
len: 14; d_gene: -; abundance: many; j_gene: TRBJ2-2; v_gene: TRBV6-1; CDR3aa: CASRSRSNTGELFF; CDR3nt: TGTGCCAGCAGGAGCCGATCGAACACCGGGGAGCTGTTTTTT
len: 13; d_gene: -; abundance: many; j_gene: TRBJ1-3; v_gene: TRBV25-1; CDR3aa: CASSFGFENTIYF; CDR3nt: TGTGCCAGCAGTTTTGGATTCGAAAACACCATATATTTT
len: 14; d_gene: -; abundance: -; j_gene: TRBJ1-5; v_gene: TRBV25-1; CDR3aa: CDSSEFALNQPQHF; CDR3nt: TGTGACAGCAGTGAATTCGCACTCAATCAGCCACAGCATTTT
len: 15; d_gene: TRBD1; abundance: many; j_gene: TRBJ2-3; v_gene: TRBV6-1; CDR3aa: CASSTYTGGLDTQYF; CDR3nt: TGTGCCAGCAGCACCTATACAGGGGGCTTAGATACGCAGTATTTT